This T cell receptor (beta chain) was captured by sequencing in a study of T-cell memory formation after mild COVID-19. Background on the study: Clusters were largely donor specific. Findings and limits, study-wide: The pre-infection memory compartment contained some responding clones, suggesting cross-reactive memory joined.

5'RACE with constant-segment primers built TCRalpha and TCRbeta cDNA libraries with UMIs. TCRdb analysed the 5' RACE reads with MiXCR anew, one entry per CDR3 protein. The sample includes roughly 310,000 distinct CDR3 sequences, 15% to 20% seen only once; the top ten take around a fifth. Details on this clonotype: Its matching antigen is unknown.

V lost 1 base and J 0 bases, leaving 10 bases between the germline ends. The CDR3 spans 15 residues. Germline V gene sequence: CDR1 SGHRS, CDR2 YFSETQ. The specimen was PBMCs or a T cell subset sorted from them (not recorded which). The sequence came from a man between 18 and 29 years old who had mild COVID-19 (a few samples of this study predate the infection). Cell type and time point are not known. V and J are TRBV5-1 and TRBJ1-1, with a tentative D call TRBD1 (6 bases). The CDR3 DNA reads as TGCGCCAGCAGCTTGTTGGACAGCATGAACACTGAAGCTTTCTTT. This codes for CASSLLDSMNTEAFF.